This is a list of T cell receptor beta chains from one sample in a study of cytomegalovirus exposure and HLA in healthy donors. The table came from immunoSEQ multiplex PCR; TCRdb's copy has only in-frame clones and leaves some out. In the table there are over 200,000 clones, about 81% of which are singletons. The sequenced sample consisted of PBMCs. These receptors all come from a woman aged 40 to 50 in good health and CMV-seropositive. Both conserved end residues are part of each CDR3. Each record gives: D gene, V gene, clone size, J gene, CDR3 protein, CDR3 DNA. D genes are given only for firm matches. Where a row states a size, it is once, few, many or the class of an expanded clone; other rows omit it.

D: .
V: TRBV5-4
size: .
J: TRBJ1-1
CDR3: CASSLRGNTEAFF
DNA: TGTGCCAGCAGCTTACGGGGAAACACTGAAGCTTTCTTT

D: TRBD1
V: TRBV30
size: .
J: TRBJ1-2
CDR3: CAWAPDRGVWSYTF
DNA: TGTGCCTGGGCTCCTGACAGGGGAGTATGGAGCTACACCTTC

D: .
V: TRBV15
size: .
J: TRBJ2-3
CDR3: CATSRDIEGGDTQYF
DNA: TGTGCCACCAGCAGAGATATAGAGGGGGGGGATACGCAGTATTTT

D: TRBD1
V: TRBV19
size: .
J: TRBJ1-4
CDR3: CASSSRGQGYNEKLFF
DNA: TGTGCCAGTAGTAGCCGGGGACAGGGGTACAATGAAAAACTGTTTTTT

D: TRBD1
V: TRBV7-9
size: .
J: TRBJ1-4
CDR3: CASSPDRIGEKLFF
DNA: TGTGCCAGCAGCCCGGACAGGATTGGAGAAAAACTGTTTTTT

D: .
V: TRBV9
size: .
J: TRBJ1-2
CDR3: CASSVEGRQDGYGYTF
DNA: TGTGCCAGCAGCGTAGAAGGCAGACAAGATGGCTATGGCTACACCTTC

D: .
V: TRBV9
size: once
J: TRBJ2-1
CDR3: CASSTTGSSYNEQFF
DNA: TGTGCCAGCAGCACCACAGGGAGTTCCTACAATGAGCAGTTCTTC

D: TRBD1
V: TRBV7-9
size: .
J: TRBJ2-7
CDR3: CASSAPGQGREQYF
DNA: TGTGCCAGCAGCGCCCCGGGACAGGGACGCGAGCAGTACTTC

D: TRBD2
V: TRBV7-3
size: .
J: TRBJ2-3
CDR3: CASSLDGLAGVTDTQYF
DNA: TGTGCCAGCAGCTTAGATGGATTAGCGGGAGTCACAGATACGCAGTATTTT

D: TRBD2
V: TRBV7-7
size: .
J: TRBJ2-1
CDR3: CASSRASGSTYEQFF
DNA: TGTGCTAGCAGCCGCGCTAGCGGGAGTACCTATGAGCAGTTCTTC

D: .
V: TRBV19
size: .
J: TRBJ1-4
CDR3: CASSTAEREKLFF
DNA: TGTGCCAGTTCGACCGCCGAGAGGGAAAAACTGTTTTTT

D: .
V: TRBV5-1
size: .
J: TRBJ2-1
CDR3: CASSLGDGSVFNEQFF
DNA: TGCGCCAGCAGCTTGGGGGACGGGAGTGTTTTCAATGAGCAGTTCTTC

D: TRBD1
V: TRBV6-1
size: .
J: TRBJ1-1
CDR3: CASRRQGAGFTEAFF
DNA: TGTGCCAGCAGACGACAGGGGGCTGGTTTCACTGAAGCTTTCTTT

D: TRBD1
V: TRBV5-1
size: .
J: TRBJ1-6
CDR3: CASSLAPGQLISPLHF
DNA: TGCGCCAGCAGCTTGGCCCCGGGACAGCTAATCTCACCCCTCCACTTT

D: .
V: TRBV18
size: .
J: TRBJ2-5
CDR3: CASSPPFDGEQYF
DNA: TGTGCCAGCTCACCACCTTTTGATGGGGAGCAGTACTTC

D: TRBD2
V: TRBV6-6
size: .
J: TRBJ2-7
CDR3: CASSSIAGGISYEQYF
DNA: TGTGCCAGCAGTTCCATAGCGGGGGGAATCTCCTACGAGCAGTACTTC

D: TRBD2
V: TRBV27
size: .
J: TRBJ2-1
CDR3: CASTPGLADRNEQFF
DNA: TGTGCCAGCACACCGGGACTAGCGGACCGCAATGAGCAGTTCTTC

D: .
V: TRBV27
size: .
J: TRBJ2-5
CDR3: CASSPTGFKETQYF
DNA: TGTGCCAGCAGCCCCACAGGGTTTAAAGAGACCCAGTACTTC

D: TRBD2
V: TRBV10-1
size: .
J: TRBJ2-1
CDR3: CASSELAGLNEQFF
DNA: TGCGCCAGCAGTGAACTAGCGGGCCTTAATGAGCAGTTCTTC

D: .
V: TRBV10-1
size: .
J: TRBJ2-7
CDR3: CASRPRDMSYEQYF
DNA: TGCGCCAGCAGACCCCGGGACATGTCCTACGAGCAGTACTTC

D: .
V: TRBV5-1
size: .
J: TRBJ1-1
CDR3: CASSLARGGRNTEAFF
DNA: TGCGCCAGCAGCTTGGCCCGGGGCGGGAGGAACACTGAAGCTTTCTTT

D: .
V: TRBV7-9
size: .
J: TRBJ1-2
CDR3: CASSLGAHDVYGYTF
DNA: TGTGCCAGCAGCTTGGGGGCACACGATGTTTATGGCTACACCTTC

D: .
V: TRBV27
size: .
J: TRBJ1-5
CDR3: CASSLAPLSNQPQHF
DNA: TGTGCCAGCAGTTTAGCGCCCCTGAGCAATCAGCCCCAGCATTTT

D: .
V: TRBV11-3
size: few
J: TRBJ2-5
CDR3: CASSLGQDSQETQYF
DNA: TGTGCCAGCAGCTTAGGACAGGACTCCCAAGAGACCCAGTACTTC

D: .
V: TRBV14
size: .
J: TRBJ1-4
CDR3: CASSLPGANEKLFF
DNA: TGTGCCAGCAGCCTACCAGGGGCTAATGAAAAACTGTTTTTT

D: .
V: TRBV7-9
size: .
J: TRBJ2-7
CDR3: CASSLEQPYEQYF
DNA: TGTGCCAGCAGCTTAGAACAGCCCTACGAGCAGTACTTC

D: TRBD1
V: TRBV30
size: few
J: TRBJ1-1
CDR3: CAWSFGTAEAFF
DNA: TGTGCCTGGAGTTTCGGGACAGCTGAAGCTTTCTTT

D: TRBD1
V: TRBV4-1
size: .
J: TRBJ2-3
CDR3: CASSQGTGGAGGTDTQYF
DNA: TGCGCCAGCAGCCAAGGGACAGGGGGCGCGGGGGGCACAGATACGCAGTATTTT

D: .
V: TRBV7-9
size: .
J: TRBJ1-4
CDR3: CASRKGGPNEKLFF
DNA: TGTGCCAGCAGAAAGGGGGGGCCCAATGAAAAACTGTTTTTT

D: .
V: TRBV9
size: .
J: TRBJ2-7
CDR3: CASSKQVSSYEQYF
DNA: TGTGCCAGCAGCAAACAGGTGAGCTCCTACGAGCAGTACTTC

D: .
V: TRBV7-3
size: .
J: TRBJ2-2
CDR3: CASSPVRQGGTGELFF
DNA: TGTGCCAGCAGCCCGGTCCGGCAGGGGGGAACCGGGGAGCTGTTTTTT

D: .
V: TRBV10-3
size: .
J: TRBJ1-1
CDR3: CAISESGRNTEAFF
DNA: TGTGCCATCAGTGAGTCAGGGAGGAACACTGAAGCTTTCTTT

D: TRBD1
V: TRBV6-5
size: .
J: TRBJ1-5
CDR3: CASSYATGGNQPQHF
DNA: TGTGCCAGCAGTTACGCGACAGGGGGCAATCAGCCCCAGCATTTT

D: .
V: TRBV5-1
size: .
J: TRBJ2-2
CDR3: CASSFRGDTGELFF
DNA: TGCGCCAGCAGCTTCCGGGGAGACACCGGGGAGCTGTTTTTT

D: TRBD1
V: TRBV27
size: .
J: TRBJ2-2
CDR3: CASSGTGNTGELFF
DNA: TGTGCCAGCAGTGGGACAGGGAACACCGGGGAGCTGTTTTTT

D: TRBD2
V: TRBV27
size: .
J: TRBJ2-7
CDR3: CASSFTTSGSSYEQYF
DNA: TGTGCCAGCAGTTTCACGACTAGCGGCAGCTCCTACGAGCAGTACTTC

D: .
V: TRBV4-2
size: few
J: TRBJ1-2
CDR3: CASSQVRGNLYTF
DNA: TGTGCCAGCAGCCAAGTCCGGGGAAACCTCTACACCTTC

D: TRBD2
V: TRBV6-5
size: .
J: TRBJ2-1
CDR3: CASRFWGGTYNEQFF
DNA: TGTGCCAGCAGGTTTTGGGGGGGAACCTACAATGAGCAGTTCTTC

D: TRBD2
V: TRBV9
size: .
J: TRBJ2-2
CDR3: CASSGRLAANTGELFF
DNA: TGTGCCAGCAGCGGGAGACTAGCGGCGAACACCGGGGAGCTGTTTTTT

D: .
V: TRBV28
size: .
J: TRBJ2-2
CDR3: CASSQGSTGELFF
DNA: TGTGCCAGCAGTCAAGGGAGTACCGGGGAGCTGTTTTTT

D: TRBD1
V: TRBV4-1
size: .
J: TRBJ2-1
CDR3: CASSQEGDRGRVNEQFF
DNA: TGCGCCAGCAGCCAAGAAGGGGACAGGGGAAGAGTAAATGAGCAGTTCTTC

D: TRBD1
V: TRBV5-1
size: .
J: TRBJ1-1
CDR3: CASSLGLAGGGTEAFF
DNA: TGCGCCAGCAGCTTGGGGTTGGCAGGGGGAGGCACTGAAGCTTTCTTT

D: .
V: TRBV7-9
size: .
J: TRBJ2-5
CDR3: CSSSSGREIQETQYF
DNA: TGTTCCAGCAGCTCCGGACGGGAAATCCAAGAGACCCAGTACTTC

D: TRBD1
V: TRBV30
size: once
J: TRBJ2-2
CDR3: CAGTGFTGELFF
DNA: TGTGCCGGGACAGGCTTCACCGGGGAGCTGTTTTTT

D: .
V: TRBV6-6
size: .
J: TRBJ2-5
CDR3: CASTGGARETQYF
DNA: TGTGCCAGCACTGGGGGGGCCCGAGAGACCCAGTACTTC

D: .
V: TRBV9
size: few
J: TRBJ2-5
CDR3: CASSVAPSGETQYF
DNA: TGTGCCAGCAGCGTAGCTCCCTCGGGGGAGACCCAGTACTTC

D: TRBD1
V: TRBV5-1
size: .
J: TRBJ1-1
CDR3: CASSRGQGLMDTEAFF
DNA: TGCGCCAGCAGCCGGGGACAGGGCCTCATGGACACTGAAGCTTTCTTT

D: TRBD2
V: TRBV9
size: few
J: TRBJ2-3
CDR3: CASSISGGGNTQYF
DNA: TGTGCCAGCAGCATTAGCGGGGGAGGAAATACGCAGTATTTT

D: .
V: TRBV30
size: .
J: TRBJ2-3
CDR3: CAWGRADTQYF
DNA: TGTGCCTGGGGGCGGGCAGATACGCAGTATTTT

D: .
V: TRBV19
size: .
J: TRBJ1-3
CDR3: CASSTLRSSGNTIYF
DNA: TGTGCCAGTAGCACCCTACGGAGCTCTGGAAACACCATATATTTT

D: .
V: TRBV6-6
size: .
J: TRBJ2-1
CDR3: CASSKDRNDNEQFF
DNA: TGTGCCAGCAGTAAGGACAGAAATGACAATGAGCAGTTCTTC

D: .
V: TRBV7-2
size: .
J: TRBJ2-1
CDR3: CASSERRGASYNEQFF
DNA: TGTGCCAGCAGCGAGCGGAGGGGAGCCTCCTACAATGAGCAGTTCTTC

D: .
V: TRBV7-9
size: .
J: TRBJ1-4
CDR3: CSSSLQGTNEKLFF
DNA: TGTTCCAGCAGCCTCCAGGGAACTAATGAAAAACTGTTTTTT

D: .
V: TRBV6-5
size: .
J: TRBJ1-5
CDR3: CASSRGGGDPQHF
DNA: TGTGCCAGCTCCCGGGGCGGCGGGGACCCCCAGCATTTT

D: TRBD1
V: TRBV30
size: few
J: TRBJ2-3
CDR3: CAWRSLGDRGSDTQYF
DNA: TGTGCCTGGAGATCTCTCGGGGACAGGGGGAGCGATACGCAGTATTTT